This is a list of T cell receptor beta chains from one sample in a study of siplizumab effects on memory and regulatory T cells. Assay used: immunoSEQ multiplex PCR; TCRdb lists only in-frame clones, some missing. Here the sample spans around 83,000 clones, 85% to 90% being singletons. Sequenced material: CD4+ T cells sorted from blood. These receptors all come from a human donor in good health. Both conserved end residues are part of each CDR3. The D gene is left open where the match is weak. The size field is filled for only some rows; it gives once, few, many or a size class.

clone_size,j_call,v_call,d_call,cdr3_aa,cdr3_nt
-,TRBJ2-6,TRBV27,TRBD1,CASSPRSARGRWTGANVLTF,TGTGCCAGCAGCCCTCGATCCGCCAGGGGGCGATGGACTGGGGCCAACGTCCTGACTTTC
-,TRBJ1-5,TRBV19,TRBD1,CASAPTQGGRQPQHF,TGTGCCAGTGCCCCCACGCAGGGGGGTCGTCAGCCCCAGCATTTT
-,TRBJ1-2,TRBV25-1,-,CASSEWRNYGYTF,TGTGCCAGCAGTGAATGGAGGAACTATGGCTACACCTTC
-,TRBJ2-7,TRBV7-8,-,CASSLAGSGRFYEQYF,TGTGCCAGCAGCTTAGCAGGGAGTGGGAGGTTCTACGAGCAGTACTTC
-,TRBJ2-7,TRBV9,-,CASSPRGRYEQYF,TGTGCCAGCAGCCCTAGGGGGAGATACGAGCAGTACTTC
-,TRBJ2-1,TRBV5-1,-,CASASGTYNEQFF,TGCGCCAGCGCCTCGGGCACCTACAATGAGCAGTTCTTC
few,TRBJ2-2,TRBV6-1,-,CASSNTGELFF,TGTGCCAGCTCGAACACCGGGGAGCTGTTTTTT
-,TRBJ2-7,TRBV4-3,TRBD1,CASSQDFGQGVYEQYF,TGCGCCAGCAGCCAAGATTTCGGACAGGGAGTCTACGAGCAGTACTTC
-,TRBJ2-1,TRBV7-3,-,CASSSLGPGWTHEQFF,TGTGCCAGCAGCTCCCTGGGCCCGGGCTGGACCCATGAGCAGTTCTTC
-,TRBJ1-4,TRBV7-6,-,CASSLFAGDNEKLFF,TGTGCCAGCAGCTTATTCGCCGGGGATAATGAAAAACTGTTTTTT
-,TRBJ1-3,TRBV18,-,CASSPLPRQRSGNTIYF,TGTGCCAGCTCACCACTGCCTAGACAACGCTCTGGAAACACCATATATTTT
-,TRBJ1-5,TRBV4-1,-,CASSQTSRSSNQPQHF,TGCGCCAGCAGCCAAACTTCGAGGAGTAGCAATCAGCCCCAGCATTTT
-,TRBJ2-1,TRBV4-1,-,CASSQEGAGAISEQFF,TGCGCCAGCAGCCAAGAGGGGGCGGGCGCTATCTCTGAGCAGTTCTTC
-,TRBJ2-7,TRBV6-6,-,CASRQSSDYEQYF,TGTGCCAGCAGGCAGTCTAGCGACTACGAGCAGTACTTC
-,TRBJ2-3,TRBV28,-,CASSRSTSTDTQYF,TGTGCCAGCAGTCGCTCTACTAGCACAGATACGCAGTATTTT
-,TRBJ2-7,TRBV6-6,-,CASSYGDSLKGEQYF,TGTGCCAGCAGTTACGGCGACAGCCTAAAAGGGGAGCAGTACTTC
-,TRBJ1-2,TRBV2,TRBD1,CASSRTGGDGYGYTF,TGTGCCAGCAGTCGGACAGGGGGAGACGGCTATGGCTACACCTTC
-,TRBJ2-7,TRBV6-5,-,CASSYSSSYEQYF,TGTGCCAGCAGTTACTCGAGCTCCTACGAGCAGTACTTC
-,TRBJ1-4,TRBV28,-,CASIPGPGANEKLFF,TGTGCCAGCATACCGGGCCCTGGGGCTAATGAAAAACTGTTTTTT
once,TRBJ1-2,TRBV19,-,CATKQGKGIYGYTF,TGTGCCACCAAGCAGGGGAAGGGTATCTATGGCTACACCTTC
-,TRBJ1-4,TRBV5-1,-,CASRRGLDEKLFF,TGCGCCAGCAGAAGGGGTTTGGATGAAAAACTGTTTTTT
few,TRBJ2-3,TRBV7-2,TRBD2,CASSLAGGPPDTQYF,TGTGCCAGCAGCCTAGCGGGAGGGCCTCCCGATACGCAGTATTTT
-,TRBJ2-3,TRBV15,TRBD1,CATSTWQGAQYF,TGTGCCACCAGCACTTGGCAGGGGGCGCAGTATTTT
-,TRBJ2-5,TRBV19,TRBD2,CASSPGTTLGETQYF,TGTGCCAGTAGCCCCGGGACTACTTTGGGAGAGACCCAGTACTTC
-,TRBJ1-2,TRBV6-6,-,CASSYSVPGGYTF,TGTGCCAGCAGTTACTCGGTCCCGGGCGGCTACACCTTC
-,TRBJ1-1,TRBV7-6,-,CASSSTGTNTEAFF,TGTGCCAGCAGCTCAACAGGGACCAACACTGAAGCTTTCTTT
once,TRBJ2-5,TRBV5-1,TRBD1,CASSLYPDRGRETQYF,TGCGCCAGCAGCTTATATCCCGACAGGGGTCGGGAGACCCAGTACTTC
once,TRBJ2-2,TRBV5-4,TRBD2,CASSEPTSGRLTGELFF,TGTGCCAGCAGCGAACCGACTAGCGGGAGACTCACCGGGGAGCTGTTTTTT
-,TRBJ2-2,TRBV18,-,CASSPRAGGTHTGELFF,TGTGCCAGCTCACCACGTGCGGGCGGGACGCACACCGGGGAGCTGTTTTTT
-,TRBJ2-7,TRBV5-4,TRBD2,CASSLGLAGVDEQYF,TGTGCCAGCAGCTTGGGACTAGCGGGAGTCGACGAGCAGTACTTC
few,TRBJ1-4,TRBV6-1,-,CASRLQELPNEKLFF,TGTGCCAGCAGACTACAGGAACTTCCTAATGAAAAACTGTTTTTT
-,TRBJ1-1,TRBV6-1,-,CASSTGNTEAFF,TGTGCCAGCAGTACAGGTAACACTGAAGCTTTCTTT
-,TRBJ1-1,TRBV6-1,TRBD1,CASSALTGGYTEAFF,TGTGCCAGCAGTGCCTTGACAGGGGGCTACACTGAAGCTTTCTTT
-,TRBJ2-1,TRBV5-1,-,CASSLGDINNEQFF,TGCGCCAGCAGCTTGGGGGACATTAACAATGAGCAGTTCTTC
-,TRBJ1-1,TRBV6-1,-,CASSPRWNTEAFF,TGTGCCAGCAGTCCCCGTTGGAACACTGAAGCTTTCTTT
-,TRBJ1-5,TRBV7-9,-,CASSSPGMGQPQHF,TGTGCCAGCAGCTCCCCCGGTATGGGTCAGCCCCAGCATTTT
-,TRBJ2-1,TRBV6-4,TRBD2,CASSEAGGPLDEQFF,TGTGCCAGCAGTGAAGCGGGAGGCCCCCTGGATGAGCAGTTCTTC
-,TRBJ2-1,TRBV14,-,CASSQDLGGTYNEQFF,TGTGCCAGCAGCCAAGATTTGGGTGGGACCTACAATGAGCAGTTCTTC
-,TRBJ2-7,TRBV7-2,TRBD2,CASSWGQGREGLHEQYF,TGTGCCAGCAGCTGGGGTCAGGGGCGGGAGGGACTCCACGAGCAGTACTTC
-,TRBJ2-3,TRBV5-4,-,CASSGSPGRPSTDTQYF,TGTGCCAGCAGCGGAAGCCCAGGCCGGCCTAGCACAGATACGCAGTATTTT
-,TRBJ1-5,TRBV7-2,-,CASSSVGSYGQPQHF,TGTGCCAGCAGCTCGGTTGGTTCGTACGGTCAGCCCCAGCATTTT